This is a list of T cell receptor beta chains from one sample in a study of cytomegalovirus exposure and HLA in healthy donors. Some clones are missing from TCRdb's copy, which holds only in-frame ones; the method was immunoSEQ multiplex PCR. The sample contains over 75,000 clones, around 82% of which appear only once. Sample: PBMCs. The receptors stem from a woman aged 60-75 years in good health and CMV-seronegative. Both conserved end residues are part of each CDR3. A D gene is named only where the DNA matches it firmly. Only some rows state a clone size, as once, few, many or a class for expanded clones.

d_call	v_call	clone_size	j_call	cdr3_nt	cdr3_aa
TRBD1	TRBV6-1	-	TRBJ1-4	TGTGCCAGCAGTGAATTTAGGACAGGGAGAGATGAAAAACTGTTTTTT	CASSEFRTGRDEKLFF
-	TRBV6-6	once	TRBJ2-1	TGTGCCAGCACTGACTATAGCGTTGGATATGAGCAGTTCTTC	CASTDYSVGYEQFF
-	TRBV5-1	-	TRBJ2-7	TGCGCCAGCAGCTTGGACAGGGACGAGCAGTACTTC	CASSLDRDEQYF
TRBD2	TRBV6-5	-	TRBJ2-7	TGTGCCAGCAGCTACTCGGGCGGGAGCGGCGAGCAGTACTTC	CASSYSGGSGEQYF
TRBD1	TRBV19	-	TRBJ2-5	TGTGCCAGTAGTCCTACAGGGGAAGAGACCCAGTACTTC	CASSPTGEETQYF
-	TRBV20-1	-	TRBJ1-4	TGCAGTGCCCCAAGCGATGAAAAACTGTTTTTT	CSAPSDEKLFF
TRBD2	TRBV5-1	-	TRBJ2-2	TGCGCCAGCAGCTTGGCCAGGTCTAGCGGGACCGGGGAGCTGTTTTTT	CASSLARSSGTGELFF
-	TRBV7-2	once	TRBJ2-2	TGTGCCAGCAGCTCGACAGACACCGGGGAGCTGTTTTTT	CASSSTDTGELFF
-	TRBV28	-	TRBJ2-7	TGTGCCAGCAGCTCTCTCGGGGTACGATACGAGCAGTACTTC	CASSSLGVRYEQYF
-	TRBV7-2	-	TRBJ1-1	TGTGCCAGCAGCTTAGCCGGGAGGGCTTTCTTT	CASSLAGRAFF
-	TRBV19	-	TRBJ1-1	TGTGCCAGTAAATCAATTTTTAGCACTGAAGCTTTCTTT	CASKSIFSTEAFF
-	TRBV6-5	few	TRBJ2-2	TGTGCCAGCAGTTACTCGCGGGGGCCGGTCACCGGGGAGCTGTTTTTT	CASSYSRGPVTGELFF
-	TRBV4-1	-	TRBJ2-5	TGCGCCAGCAGCCAAAATCGGGAGACCCCAGAGACCCAGTACTTC	CASSQNRETPETQYF
TRBD2	TRBV5-1	-	TRBJ2-1	TGCGCCAGCAGCCTTCAAGCGGGAGTTGGCTACAATGAGCAGTTCTTC	CASSLQAGVGYNEQFF
-	TRBV27	-	TRBJ2-5	TGTGCCAGCAGTCCCCGATTTCGTGTGGGGGCCCTGGGTGAGACCCAGTACTTC	CASSPRFRVGALGETQYF
-	TRBV10-3	few	TRBJ2-7	TGTGCCATCGCTGCGGTACGCGAGCAGTACTTC	CAIAAVREQYF
-	TRBV27	-	TRBJ1-2	TGTGCCAGCAGCCTCAGGGGAGCTCTCAACTATGGCTACACCTTC	CASSLRGALNYGYTF
-	TRBV9	-	TRBJ2-3	TGTGCCAGCGTCCCAGGCCATACTAGCACAGATACGCAGTATTTT	CASVPGHTSTDTQYF
-	TRBV27	-	TRBJ2-2	TGTGCCAGCAGTCCGACCTCCCTTATCTTTGGGCCTTTGAACACCGGGGAGCTGTTTTTT	CASSPTSLIFGPLNTGELFF
-	TRBV15	-	TRBJ1-6	TGTGCCACCAGCCGGGATGCACAGGGAGCACCCCTCCACTTT	CATSRDAQGAPLHF
-	TRBV5-4	-	TRBJ1-2	TGTGCCAGCAGCTCGGGTGTCGGGGGGAGCTACACCTTC	CASSSGVGGSYTF
-	TRBV2	-	TRBJ1-2	TGTGCTATCCCGGAGGCCCGAGTATCTAGTGGCTACACCTTC	CAIPEARVSSGYTF
TRBD2	TRBV18	-	TRBJ2-5	TGTGCCAGCTCACCGGGGCTAGCGGGAAACTTAGGCTTCAAAGAGACCCAGTACTTC	CASSPGLAGNLGFKETQYF
-	TRBV5-1	-	TRBJ2-3	TGCGCCAGCGTCCGGAGGGAACCTAGCACAGATACGCAGTATTTT	CASVRREPSTDTQYF
-	TRBV5-1	-	TRBJ2-2	TGCGCCAGCAGCCAGGGCCCGAACACCGGGGAGCTGTTTTTT	CASSQGPNTGELFF
-	TRBV25-1	-	TRBJ1-2	TGTGCCAGCAGTGATACAGGGTCGCCAGCCTATGGCTACACCTTC	CASSDTGSPAYGYTF
-	TRBV14	-	TRBJ2-1	TGTGCCAGCAGCCAAGCCGCTTTCCTGAGCCCTGACAATGAGCAGTTCTTC	CASSQAAFLSPDNEQFF
TRBD2	TRBV18	-	TRBJ2-7	TGTGCCAGCTCACCGGGGGGGTCCTCCTACGAGCAGTACTTC	CASSPGGSSYEQYF
-	TRBV14	-	TRBJ2-2	TGTGCCAGCAGTGGGCGAGTTGAAACCGGGGAGCTGTTTTTT	CASSGRVETGELFF
TRBD2	TRBV7-9	-	TRBJ2-7	TGTGCCAGCAGCCATCGGACTAGCATCTACGAGCAGTACTTC	CASSHRTSIYEQYF
TRBD1	TRBV4-3	-	TRBJ2-2	TGCGCCAGCAGCCAAGATCGGGACAGTTTATCCGGGGAGCTGTTTTTT	CASSQDRDSLSGELFF
-	TRBV27	-	TRBJ1-1	TGTGCCAGCAGTATCTTACAGGGTGGGTTCACTGAAGCTTTCTTT	CASSILQGGFTEAFF
-	TRBV19	few	TRBJ1-5	TGTGCCAGTAGGACAACATGGAACGGCAATCAGCCCCAGCATTTT	CASRTTWNGNQPQHF